The entry below gives a single T cell receptor beta chain sequence along with its context. The target antigen is unknown. TCRdb reanalysed the 5' RACE reads using MiXCR and keeps one entry per CDR3 protein. The sample shows a few hundred thousand distinct CDR3 sequences, approximately 20% of them seen only once. Trimming took off 1 base at V and 2 bases at J, with 8 bases between the two ends. The germline V gene has CDR1 SGHVS and CDR2 FNYEAQ. The CDR3 totals 14 residues. This record belongs to a study of CD8 T cells in ankylosing spondylitis. Study-wide points: Clones linked to disease were reported to show significant enrichment in matched ankylosing spondylitis synovial fluid.

This chain joins TRBV7-6 and TRBJ2-5, with D perhaps TRBD1 (5 bases). The receptor was derived from a male donor with ankylosing spondylitis or in good health (not recorded which). Sequenced input: blood, either unsorted or a sorted T cell fraction (not recorded which). The CDR3 reads CASSLGGQQETQYF. In DNA, the CDR3 is TGTGCCAGCAGCTTAGGCGGACAACAAGAGACCCAGTACTTC.